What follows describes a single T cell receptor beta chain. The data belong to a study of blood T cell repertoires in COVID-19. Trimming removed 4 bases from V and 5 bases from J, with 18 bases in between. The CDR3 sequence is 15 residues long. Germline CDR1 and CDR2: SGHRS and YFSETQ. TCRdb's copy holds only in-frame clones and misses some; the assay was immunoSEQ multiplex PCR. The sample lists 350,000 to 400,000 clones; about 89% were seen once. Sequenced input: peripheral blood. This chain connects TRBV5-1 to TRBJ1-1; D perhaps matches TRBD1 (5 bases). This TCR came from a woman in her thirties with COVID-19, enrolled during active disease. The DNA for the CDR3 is TGCGCCAGCAGCCTGGGGGTAACAGAGGGAACTGAAGCTTTCTTT. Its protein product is CASSLGVTEGTEAFF.